These T cell receptor beta chains were read from a single sample in a study of monozygotic twins with inflammatory bowel disease. Reprocessing the 5' RACE reads, TCRdb reports a single entry for every CDR3 protein and omits DNA. Here the sample table reports fewer than 550,000 distinct CDR3 sequences. The sample comprised blood. Source of these receptors: a human donor with ulcerative colitis or Crohn's disease, or a healthy co-twin of an affected twin (not recorded which). Both conserved end residues are part of each CDR3.

J gene: TRBJ1-1; V gene: TRBV6-1; CDR3 protein: CASTAGTVQNTEAFF
J gene: TRBJ2-2; V gene: TRBV28; CDR3 protein: CASSPRQGLGTGELFF
J gene: TRBJ2-7; V gene: TRBV6-2/TRBV6-3; CDR3 protein: CASSHRLSSYEQYF
J gene: TRBJ1-1; V gene: TRBV29-1; CDR3 protein: CSAASHTEAFF
J gene: TRBJ2-3; V gene: TRBV20-1; CDR3 protein: CSAKGLAGGPDTQYF
J gene: TRBJ2-7; V gene: TRBV12-2; CDR3 protein: CASHQWGQPYEQYF
J gene: TRBJ2-1; V gene: TRBV5-5; CDR3 protein: CASSYPGRPYSEQFF
J gene: TRBJ2-1; V gene: TRBV5-1; CDR3 protein: CASSLGSSGAYNEQFF
J gene: TRBJ2-5; V gene: TRBV7-9; CDR3 protein: CASSTGQGGQETQYF
J gene: TRBJ1-2; V gene: TRBV12-3/TRBV12-4; CDR3 protein: CASSLGGGNYGYTF
J gene: TRBJ2-3; V gene: TRBV7-3; CDR3 protein: CASSLYGGDTDTQYF
J gene: TRBJ2-2; V gene: TRBV5-6; CDR3 protein: CASSVTPTGGPGELFF
J gene: TRBJ1-5; V gene: TRBV5-1; CDR3 protein: CASSFDGQGNQPQHF
J gene: TRBJ1-5; V gene: TRBV5-1; CDR3 protein: CASSLDRGPNQPQHF
J gene: TRBJ2-5; V gene: TRBV4-3; CDR3 protein: CASSHRLAGVGETQYF
J gene: TRBJ1-2; V gene: TRBV12-3/TRBV12-4; CDR3 protein: CASSSQGLGYGYTF
J gene: TRBJ2-2; V gene: TRBV9; CDR3 protein: CASGSDTGELFF
J gene: TRBJ1-1; V gene: TRBV7-9; CDR3 protein: CASSSETGPEAFF
J gene: TRBJ2-3; V gene: TRBV11-2; CDR3 protein: CASSLGTRDTQYF
J gene: TRBJ2-3; V gene: TRBV5-4; CDR3 protein: CASSLAPAGGPDTQYF
J gene: TRBJ2-7; V gene: TRBV3-1; CDR3 protein: CASSQASGDRYEQYF
J gene: TRBJ2-3; V gene: TRBV29-1; CDR3 protein: CSVPTPERGSTDTQYF
J gene: TRBJ1-5; V gene: TRBV3-1; CDR3 protein: CASSQGPASNQPQHF
J gene: TRBJ1-2; V gene: TRBV10-3; CDR3 protein: CAISEPPHGYTF
J gene: TRBJ1-6; V gene: TRBV5-1; CDR3 protein: CASSPSSGQGGNSPLHF
J gene: TRBJ2-2; V gene: TRBV5-4; CDR3 protein: CASEKGRNTGELFF
J gene: TRBJ2-7; V gene: TRBV7-2; CDR3 protein: CASSSSLAGSYEQYF
J gene: TRBJ1-1; V gene: TRBV11-2; CDR3 protein: CASSLGRGVGNTEAFF
J gene: TRBJ1-1; V gene: TRBV11-2; CDR3 protein: CASSLAGAGIAEAFF
J gene: TRBJ2-5; V gene: TRBV29-1; CDR3 protein: CSVENGPRETQYF
J gene: TRBJ2-3; V gene: TRBV6-5; CDR3 protein: CASRRTSSTDTQYF
J gene: TRBJ2-3; V gene: TRBV4-1; CDR3 protein: CASSQERRDASGLGTDTQYF
J gene: TRBJ1-1; V gene: TRBV5-1; CDR3 protein: CASSLAEVAQGNTEAFF
J gene: TRBJ2-7; V gene: TRBV7-2; CDR3 protein: CASSWTGDYEQYF
J gene: TRBJ1-2; V gene: TRBV6-1; CDR3 protein: CASREGTGANYGYTF
J gene: TRBJ2-3; V gene: TRBV5-1; CDR3 protein: CASSWQGIGTDTQYF
J gene: TRBJ1-6; V gene: TRBV6-4; CDR3 protein: CASSPLLYPWDRGDSPLHF
J gene: TRBJ1-2; V gene: TRBV19; CDR3 protein: CASLNSNYGYTF
J gene: TRBJ2-2; V gene: TRBV5-1; CDR3 protein: CASSFFPSTGTSVLSTGELFF
J gene: TRBJ1-1; V gene: TRBV6-2/TRBV6-3; CDR3 protein: CASSGQGAPTEAFF
J gene: TRBJ2-1; V gene: TRBV12-3/TRBV12-4; CDR3 protein: CASSFDRANEQFF